This TCR beta chain was sequenced during a study of cytomegalovirus exposure and HLA in healthy donors. Researchers ran the PCR with 60 Vbeta and 13 Jbeta primers. Some clones are missing from TCRdb's copy, which holds only in-frame ones; the method was immunoSEQ multiplex PCR. This table holds 150,000 to 200,000 clones. Germline values: CDR1 SEHNR, CDR2 FQNEAQ (reference sequence). The trim removed 4 bases at V and 6 bases at J, leaving 16 bases unmatched. The CDR3 sequence is 18 residues long. J is TRBJ2-1 and V is TRBV7-9, with 9 bases aligning to TRBD1. The specimen sequenced was PBMCs. The TCR comes from a man younger than 40 in good health and CMV-seronegative. CDR3 residues: CASSSLGTGSQMANEQFF. The CDR3 DNA sequence: TGTGCCAGCAGCTCCCTCGGGACAGGGTCCCAAATGGCCAATGAGCAGTTCTTC.